A selection of T cell receptor beta chains follows, all from one sample in a study of radiotherapy plus CTLA-4 blockade in lung cancer. TCRdb's copy holds only in-frame clones and misses some; the assay was immunoSEQ multiplex PCR. Among around 45,000 clones listed, 60% to 80% were seen once. Sequencing used peripheral blood, obtained from a patient treated with radiotherapy plus ipilimumab. The receptors here all came from a human donor with non-small cell lung cancer who had stable disease on radiotherapy plus ipilimumab. Both conserved end residues are trimmed from each CDR3. The order of the fields is V gene, J gene, CDR3 protein.

>TRBV7-8|TRBJ1-1
ASSLRALAGHTEAF
>TRBV11-1|TRBJ2-1
ASSPRTGHNEQF
>TRBV6-1|TRBJ1-1
ASGAGVEAF
>TRBV6-1|TRBJ2-7
APLAGGYEQY
>TRBV5-6|TRBJ1-6
ASSPTPTGNSPLH
>TRBV7-8|TRBJ1-5
ASSTSTDFYSNQPQH
>TRBV6-6|TRBJ1-6
ASSRPPNSPLH
>TRBV13|TRBJ2-7
ASSLGHDRGAYEQY
>TRBV10-3|TRBJ1-6
AISDGDRYGNSPLH
>TRBV16|TRBJ2-1
ASSQSRGVYNEQF
>TRBV2|TRBJ1-1
ASSEGGPNTEAF
>TRBV29-1|TRBJ2-1
SVSGLAGGRSSYNEQF
>TRBV5-6|TRBJ2-1
ASSLGVQGDNEQF
>TRBV11-2|TRBJ2-3
ASSFREVAGETDTQY
>TRBV25-1|TRBJ2-1
ASSESGLAGGPYNEQF
>TRBV7-8|TRBJ1-2
ASGKRQGNYGYT
>TRBV9|TRBJ2-7
ASSTPKGGRASYEQY
>TRBV7-9|TRBJ1-5
ASSFWAGRSNHQPQH
>TRBV19|TRBJ2-2
ASSMLGELF
>TRBV30|TRBJ1-5
AWSKGSNQPQH
>TRBV7-9|TRBJ1-4
ASSLDSAQKLF
>TRBV6-5|TRBJ1-6
ASSLDRSYNSPLH
>TRBV5-4|TRBJ1-2
ASSQSPGQGYGYT
>TRBV4-3|TRBJ2-2
ASSRGTGELF
>TRBV5-4|TRBJ1-3
ASSTRRAGGNTIY
>TRBV5-1|TRBJ1-1
ASSPHLNTEAF
>TRBV11-2|TRBJ2-5
ASSTLRGVGETQY
>TRBV10-3|TRBJ1-2
AISDYRGDGYT
>TRBV4-3|TRBJ1-1
ASSLGTGGYSETEAF
>TRBV29-1|TRBJ1-3
SVIVSGNTIY
>TRBV6-6|TRBJ2-7
ASSYEAGGGYEQY
>TRBV10-3|TRBJ1-1
AIADVQGTPNTEAF
>TRBV5-4|TRBJ1-6
ASSLWDRANSPLH
>TRBV9|TRBJ1-2
ASSAQPGTDFKSGYT
>TRBV19|TRBJ2-6
ATTRQGAGGANVLT
>TRBV7-3|TRBJ1-2
ASSPKGQGTHGYT
>TRBV6-6|TRBJ1-6
ASRAKGSSYNSPLH
>TRBV11-2|TRBJ2-2
ASSLASGGPGELF
>TRBV5-1|TRBJ2-5
ASSLDILGTSQETQY
>TRBV7-6|TRBJ1-5
ASSFNSNQPQH
>TRBV10-3|TRBJ1-2
AISEGERSYGYT
>TRBV7-2|TRBJ1-2
ASSLMDTNYGYT
>TRBV5-1|TRBJ2-3
ASSLRTSGGSTDTQY
>TRBV5-6|TRBJ1-5
ASSFGGQPQH
>TRBV6-4|TRBJ2-2
ASARDAEPRTGELF
>TRBV5-1|TRBJ2-5
ASSTGQGGTQY
>TRBV19|TRBJ1-2
ASSIPDRGNYGYT
>TRBV19|TRBJ1-1
ASSMRGGTF
>TRBV19|TRBJ1-2
ASSMRQFNYGYT
>TRBV19|TRBJ2-7
ASSPGQGANEQY
>TRBV19|TRBJ2-1
ASSIAPLSYNEQF